These 27 T cell receptor beta chains were all obtained from the same sample, sequenced in a study of CD4+ T cells in melanoma. Sequenced by immunoSEQ multiplex PCR; TCRdb stores in-frame clones only, minus some. The data hold 50,000 or so clones, with 75% to 90% observed a single time. The sample taken for sequencing was peripheral blood. The source of these receptors is a human donor with melanoma.

This clone came up once. This chain uses TRBV5-4 with TRBJ2-7, with D perhaps matching TRBD1 (5 bases). From germline, CDR1 is SGHNT and CDR2 YYREEE (reference sequence). The CDR3 runs to 15 residues. The V and J ends lost 3 bases and 2 bases respectively, with 15 bases between them. The CDR3 spells CASSSRMGQTYEQYF. As DNA, the CDR3 is TGTGCCAGCAGCTCAAGAATGGGGCAGACCTACGAGCAGTACTTC. The complete variable domain, with remaining parts taken from reference TRBV5-4 and TRBJ2-7, reads ETGVTQSPTHLIKTRGQQVTLRCSSQSGHNTVSWYQQALGQGPQFIFQYYREEENGRGNFPPRFSGLQFPNYSSELNVNALELDDSALYLCASSSRMGQTYEQYFGPGTRLTVT.

The genes are TRBV6-5 and TRBJ2-2; D ambiguous. With 6 bases removed from V and 4 bases from J, the gap between germline ends came to 9 bases. The CDR3 consists of 13 residues. Germline CDR1 is MNHEY and CDR2 is SVGAGI. The CDR3 loop is CASSHLLTGELFF. The CDR3 DNA sequence: TGTGCCAGCAGCCATCTACTCACCGGGGAGCTGTTTTTT.

V is TRBV21-1 and J is TRBJ2-5; the DNA was not compared with TRBD2, the D call given in the table. TRBV21-1 represents a pseudogene. CDR3 length equals 18 residues. This chain's CDR3 is CASSKGHQERGTQETQYF. For the CDR3, the DNA is TGTGCCAGCAGCAAGGGACATCAGGAGCGGGGGACCCAAGAGACCCAGTACTTC.

CDR3 bases: TGTGCCAGCAGCTGGGGCCCGCCGAAGCCTTTTAGCTCCTACGAGCAGTACTTC. Amino acids: CASSWGPPKPFSSYEQYF. The rearrangement joins TRBV5-8 to TRBJ2-7; D is perhaps TRBD1 (5 bases). V lost 3 bases and J 0 bases, leaving 22 bases between the germline ends. CDR3 size: 18 residues. Germline loops: CDR1 SGHTS, CDR2 YDEGEE.

The chain links TRBV19 to TRBJ1-1; D ambiguous. This CDR3 region has 13 residues. CDR1 and CDR2 (germline): LNHDA, SQIVND (reference sequence). The V gene lost 4 bases and the J gene lost 0 bases, with 6 bases spanning the gap. The CDR3 spells CASSTGLNTEAFF. The DNA for the CDR3 is TGTGCCAGTAGTACCGGACTGAACACTGAAGCTTTCTTT.

J is TRBJ2-3 and V is TRBV18; D not resolved. In germline, CDR1 is KGHSH, CDR2 LQKENI. CDR3 length: 13 amino acids. The V end lost 7 bases, the J end lost 8 bases, and 16 bases lay between the germline ends. The CDR3 nucleotides read TGTGCCAGCTTCCCCGTGGCCGGCGGTACGCAGTATTTT. Amino acid sequence: CASFPVAGGTQYF.

The J gene is TRBJ2-7, the V gene TRBV7-8; TRBD1 matches at 10 bases. This CDR3 spans 16 amino acids. From germline, CDR1 is SGHVS and CDR2 FQNEAQ. The V gene end was trimmed by 2 bases and the J gene end by 2 bases; junction bases not matched to a gene: 6. In nucleotides, the CDR3 is TGTGCCAGCAGCTTAAGGGGACAGGGGACTACCTACGAGCAGTACTTC. Translated: CASSLRGQGTTYEQYF. Looking up the rest from reference TRBV7-8 and TRBJ2-7 gives the full variable domain: GAGVSQSPRYKVAKRGQDVALRCDPISGHVSLFWYQQALGQGPEFLTYFQNEAQLDKSGLPSDRFFAERPEGSVSTLKIQRTQQEDSAVYLCASSLRGQGTTYEQYFGPGTRLTVT.

The V gene is TRBV30, the J gene TRBJ1-2, with 8 bases that match TRBD1. J was trimmed by 4 bases and V by 0 bases; bases with no gene match: 7. Germline-derived CDR1 and CDR2 are GTSNPN and SVGIG (reference sequence). The CDR3 spans 15 residues. The CDR3 DNA sequence: TGTGCCTGGAGTGTCGTCAGGGGGCTGAGCTATGGCTACACCTTC. This gives the protein CAWSVVRGLSYGYTF.

This clone was observed once. The rearrangement uses TRBV27 and TRBJ1-5, with D maybe TRBD1 (5 bases). The germline V gene has CDR1 MNHEY and CDR2 SMNVEV (reference sequence). Trimming shortened V by 3 bases and J by 4 bases, and 10 bases separated the two germline ends. The CDR3 is made up of 14 amino acids. CDR3 region: CASSFTGGNQPQHF. The CDR3 DNA reads TGTGCCAGCAGTTTTACAGGAGGTAATCAGCCCCAGCATTTT.

The chain couples TRBV5-5 to TRBJ1-2; D unresolved. Trimming took off 2 bases at V and 8 bases at J, with 13 bases between the two ends. Per the germline V gene, CDR1 is SGHKS and CDR2 is YYEKEE (reference sequence). The CDR3 runs to 13 residues. The CDR3: CASSLFLPAGYTF. Here the CDR3 DNA reads TGTGCCAGCAGCTTATTCCTCCCTGCGGGCTACACCTTC. The full variable domain, rest sourced from reference TRBV5-5 and TRBJ1-2, is DAGVTQSPTHLIKTRGQQVTLRCSPISGHKSVSWYQQVLGQGPQFIFQYYEKEERGRGNFPDRFSARQFPNYSSELNVNALLLGDSALYLCASSLFLPAGYTFGSGTRLTVV.

This chain uses TRBV9 with TRBJ1-1; the match to TRBD1 covers 8 bases. Germline-derived CDR1 and CDR2 are SGDLS and YYNGEE. V shed 4 bases, J shed 7 bases, and the junction held 6 bases outside the gene matches. There are 13 residues in the CDR3. The CDR3 is CASSPRGRGEAFF. CDR3 nucleotides: TGTGCCAGCAGCCCCAGGGGGCGCGGTGAAGCTTTCTTT.

The table lists this clone with a few counts. V and J are TRBV11-3 and TRBJ1-1; tentatively, D is TRBD1 (6 bases). Per germline, CDR1 SGHNT and CDR2 YENEEA. V lost 3 bases, J lost 1 base, and 15 bases lay in between. CDR3 size: 16 residues. CDR3 region: CASSLGQGKGNTEAFF. The CDR3, as DNA: TGTGCCAGCAGCTTGGGCCAGGGGAAGGGGAACACTGAAGCTTTCTTT.

In its sample, this clone was seen once. The chain is built from TRBV19 and TRBJ1-2; possibly TRBD1 for D (5 bases). Germline V CDR1 and CDR2: LNHDA, SQIVND (reference sequence). This CDR3 spans 16 amino acids. Trimming removed 6 bases at V and 1 base at J, with 18 bases between. The CDR3 DNA follows: TGTGCCAGTAGCCGACAGATATTTGGAGGTAACTATGGCTACACCTTC. Encoded protein: CASSRQIFGGNYGYTF.

This chain links TRBV6-5 with TRBJ2-7, with 7 nucleotides matching TRBD1. The CDR3 extends over 14 amino acids. The J segment lost 0 bases and the V segment lost 6 bases, leaving 5 bases of the junction unmatched. Germline V gives CDR1 MNHEY, CDR2 SVGAGI. The DNA of the CDR3 is TGTGCCAGCAGGGGACAGTTTTCCTCCTACGAGCAGTACTTC. This gives the protein CASRGQFSSYEQYF.

Comment on this clone: Other DNA sequences in the sample encode the same CDR3. The V call is TRBV4-1, the J call TRBJ1-3; D not certain. The CDR3 has 18 amino acids. V was clipped by 1 base and J by 0 bases, with 16 bases between them. CDR1 MGHRA and CDR2 YSYEKL come from the germline V gene. The CDR3 DNA reads as TGCGCCAGCAGCCAAGCCCTTATGTGGCGTGCCTCTGGAAACACCATATATTTT. Amino acid sequence: CASSQALMWRASGNTIYF.

The rearrangement joins TRBV7-2 to TRBJ1-3; no clear D gene. Trimming pared 10 bases from V and 2 bases from J, leaving 9 bases between. The CDR3 is 12 residues long. Germline V gene data show CDR1 as SGHTA and CDR2 as FQGNSA. Here the CDR3 reads CATGVPGNTIYF. DNA for the CDR3: TGTGCCACTGGGGTTCCTGGAAACACCATATATTTT.

The CDR3, as DNA: TGTGCCACCAGCAGAGATCCCGCAGGGGCGAATCAGCCCCAGCATTTT. As protein: CATSRDPAGANQPQHF. The chain is built from TRBV15 and TRBJ1-5; D is perhaps TRBD1 (6 bases). The CDR3 contains 16 residues. V shed 0 bases and J shed 4 bases, with 13 bases lying between them. Looked up from germline, CDR1 is LNHNV and CDR2 is YYDKDF (reference sequence).

On this clone: One junction end disagrees with the germline gene, perhaps due to a read error. V usage is TRBV18 and J usage is TRBJ2-4, with 9 bases matching TRBD1. This CDR3 is 15 amino acids long. Germline V CDR1 and CDR2: KGHSH, LQKENI. This CDR3 reads CASAPGQGSKNIQYF. DNA of the CDR3: TGTGCCAGCGCACCGGGACAGGGCTCCAAAAACATTCAGTACTTC.

The genes are TRBV7-9 and TRBJ1-1; D uncertain. Germline V gene lookup returns CDR1 SEHNR and CDR2 FQNEAQ (reference sequence). The CDR3 is 13 residues long. V lost 0 bases, J lost 1 base, and 3 bases lay in between. The CDR3: CASSLAGNTEAFF. The CDR3 bases are TGTGCCAGCAGCTTAGCTGGGAACACTGAAGCTTTCTTT. Variable domain in full (rest from reference TRBV7-9 and TRBJ1-1): DTGVSQNPRHKITKRGQNVTFRCDPISEHNRLYWYRQTLGQGPEFLTYFQNEAQLEKSRLLSDRFSAERPKGSFSTLEIQRTEQGDSAMYLCASSLAGNTEAFFGQGTRLTVV.

The V call is TRBV4-2, the J call TRBJ2-5; tentatively, D is TRBD2 (6 bases). Germline lookup yields CDR1 LGHNA and CDR2 YNFKEQ. This CDR3 region has 14 residues. Trimming shortened V by 4 bases and J by 1 base, and 10 bases separated the two germline ends. For the CDR3, the DNA is TGTGCCAGCAGCCTTGCCGGGGGCCAAGAGACCCAGTACTTC. This translates into CASSLAGGQETQYF.

The CDR3: CASSLSGARGYEQYF. The CDR3 bases are TGTGCCAGCAGCTTATCAGGGGCGCGGGGATACGAGCAGTACTTC. This rearrangement joins TRBV7-2 to TRBJ2-7; the D call may be TRBD1 or TRBD2 (6 bases each). The CDR3 totals 15 residues. V lost 2 bases and J lost 4, with 15 bases in between. Germline V lookup: CDR1 SGHTA, CDR2 FQGNSA.

The genes are TRBV7-3 and TRBJ2-7, with 7 bases that match TRBD2. CDR3 length equals 18 residues. Losses at the gene ends were 8 bases for V and 6 bases for J; bases not matched to a gene: 25. The germline CDR1 and CDR2 sequences are SGHTA and FQGTGA. The CDR3 protein is CASPGGCWERRFCVEQYF. The DNA for the CDR3 is TGTGCCAGCCCGGGGGGATGCTGGGAACGGCGTTTTTGTGTCGAGCAGTACTTC.

The V gene is TRBV5-1, the J gene TRBJ2-7, with 8 bases that match TRBD1. There are 14 residues in the CDR3. Trimming cost V 2 bases and J 0 bases; bases outside gene matches: 1. Germline CDR1 is SGHRS and CDR2 is YFSETQ. CDR3 sequence: CASSLQGGSYEQYF. In DNA form, the CDR3 reads TGCGCCAGCAGCTTACAGGGGGGCTCCTACGAGCAGTACTTC.

This rearrangement joins TRBV7-2 to TRBJ2-5; 7 bases are a match to TRBD2. The V segment lost 1 base and the J segment 2 bases; nucleotides outside the gene matches: 4. From germline, CDR1 is SGHTA and CDR2 FQGNSA. The CDR3 consists of 15 residues. This chain's CDR3 is CASSLVAGVQETQYF. The DNA for the CDR3 is TGTGCCAGCAGCTTAGTCGCGGGGGTACAAGAGACCCAGTACTTC.

The chain combines TRBV6-1 with TRBJ1-1; D not resolved. There are 14 residues in the CDR3. V dropped 6 bases and J dropped 4 bases, with 15 bases sitting between them. Per the germline V gene, CDR1 is MNHNS and CDR2 is SASEGT. The CDR3 sequence: CASSLYNWGTEAFF. Here the CDR3 DNA reads TGTGCCAGCAGCCTATATAACTGGGGCACTGAAGCTTTCTTT.

The J gene is TRBJ2-1, the V gene TRBV9; D tentatively fits TRBD1 or TRBD2 (5 bases each). CDR3 size: 15 residues. In germline, CDR1 is SGDLS, CDR2 YYNGEE. V was pared by 4 bases and J by 6 bases, with 17 bases between. CDR3 region: CASSYELGRRNEQFF. The CDR3 coding sequence is TGTGCCAGCAGCTATGAACTGGGACGGCGCAATGAGCAGTTCTTC. The variable domain in full, completed from reference TRBV9 and TRBJ2-1, reads DSGVTQTPKHLITATGQRVTLRCSPRSGDLSVYWYQQSLDQGLQFLIQYYNGEERAKGNILERFSAQQFPDLHSELNLSSLELGDSALYFCASSYELGRRNEQFFGPGTRLTVL.

This rearrangement joins TRBV18 to TRBJ2-7; weak D call: TRBD2 (6 bases). The CDR3 is 14 residues long. Trimming removed 5 bases at V and 3 bases at J, with 14 bases between. Germline V gene sequence: CDR1 KGHSH, CDR2 LQKENI. CDR3 in amino acids: CASSWRDGNYEQYF. CDR3 bases: TGTGCCAGCTCATGGCGGGACGGGAACTACGAGCAGTACTTC.